This TCR beta chain was captured in a study of cytomegalovirus exposure and HLA in healthy donors. The study's findings and limits: From TCR beta sequences, most subjects' HLA-A and HLA-B alleles were reportedly predicted accurately. TRBV6-2, TRBV6-3 and some other V segments were unresolvable in 87-base-pair reads.

Details on this clone: Its antigen is unidentified.

PCR primers comprised 60 Vbeta and 13 Jbeta primers. Assay: immunoSEQ multiplex PCR; the TCRdb copy retains only in-frame clones and omits some. The sample yields 140,000 to 150,000 clones, approximately 80% seen once. This CDR3 region has 12 residues. Trimming removed 2 bases at V and 9 bases at J, with 8 bases between. Germline lookup yields CDR1 MNHNY and CDR2 SVGAGI (reference sequence). Material: PBMCs. The sequence was collected from a woman aged 40 to 50 in good health and CMV-seropositive. The chain recombines TRBV6-6 with TRBJ2-1; TRBD2 is a possible D gene (5 bases). The CDR3 coding sequence is TGTGCCAGCAGTTACATCGCGGGTGAGCAGTTCTTC. It is translated as CASSYIAGEQFF.